Shown below are 20 T cell receptor beta chains from a single sample sequenced in a study of cytomegalovirus exposure and HLA in healthy donors. Use of 60 Vbeta and 13 Jbeta primers characterized the PCR. Generated by immunoSEQ multiplex PCR, the TCRdb table keeps only in-frame clones and is missing some. The sample lists approximately 120,000 clones, roughly 80% occurring once. Sequenced: PBMCs. These receptors were collected from a female donor in good health and CMV-seronegative.

CDR3 region: CSANHRGEQFF. CDR3 coding DNA: TGCAGTGCTAACCACCGGGGTGAGCAGTTCTTC. This sequence joins TRBV20-1 and TRBJ2-1, with D perhaps TRBD2 (5 bases). The CDR3 length is 11 residues. Germline V gene sequence: CDR1 DFQATT, CDR2 SNEGSKA (reference sequence). V shed 4 bases and J shed 9 bases, with 10 bases lying between them.

CDR3 nucleotide sequence: TGTGCCAGCAGCTTAGGTACAGCCGGCTACACCTTC. The encoded protein is CASSLGTAGYTF. This sequence joins TRBV13 and TRBJ1-2; D is ambiguous. CDR3 length: 12 residues. Deletions cut 0 bases from V and 8 bases from J, with 7 bases between. CDR1 is PRHDT and CDR2 is FYEKMQ in the germline V gene (reference sequence).

J is TRBJ1-5 and V is TRBV11-2, with D perhaps matching TRBD1 (5 bases). The CDR3 runs 15 residues. CDR1 and CDR2 (germline): SGHAT, FQNNGV. V was clipped by 2 bases and J by 0 bases, with 8 bases between them. The DNA of the CDR3 is TGTGCCAGCAGCTTATCAGGGTATAGCAATCAGCCCCAGCATTTT. It specifies CASSLSGYSNQPQHF.

The V gene is TRBV2, the J gene TRBJ1-5, with D possibly matching TRBD1 (6 bases). The CDR3 is 16 amino acids. The ends were cut back, 5 bases at V and 4 bases at J, with 18 bases in the middle. The germline gives CDR1 SNHLY, CDR2 FYNNEI. In DNA form, the CDR3 reads TGTGCCAGCAGTACCCGACAGGCCGCGGGTAATCAGCCCCAGCATTTT. It codes for CASSTRQAAGNQPQHF.

The chain couples TRBV6-5 to TRBJ2-7; D unresolved. CDR1 and CDR2 (germline): MNHEY, SVGAGI. This CDR3 region has 14 residues. The V end lost 5 bases, the J end lost 1 base, and 12 bases lay between the germline ends. The CDR3 reads CASSALEESYEQYF. The CDR3 coding sequence is TGTGCCAGCAGTGCCCTAGAGGAATCCTACGAGCAGTACTTC.

V gene TRBV5-1 combines with J gene TRBJ2-1; 8 bases map to TRBD2. CDR1 and CDR2 from the germline V gene are SGHRS and YFSETQ. The CDR3 is 14 residues long. The V gene end was trimmed by 3 bases and the J gene end by 8 bases; junction bases not matched to a gene: 7. The CDR3, as DNA: TGCGCCAGCAGCTCGGGACGGGAGGGCGATGAGCAGTTCTTC. Its translation is CASSSGREGDEQFF.

This chain connects TRBV11-2 to TRBJ2-7; D might be TRBD2 (6 bases). V was cut by 1 base and J by 8 bases, with 12 bases left in between. The CDR3 covers 13 residues. Looked up from germline, CDR1 is SGHAT and CDR2 is FQNNGV. CDR3 protein: CASSLVGRGKQYF. The CDR3 nucleotides read TGTGCCAGCAGCTTAGTCGGACGGGGGAAGCAGTACTTC.

The chain employs TRBV9 and TRBJ2-5; 9 bases align to TRBD2. Germline V lookup: CDR1 SGDLS, CDR2 YYNGEE. V trimming: 0 bases; J trimming: 1 base; junction bases outside the gene matches: 10. The length of the CDR3 is 18 residues. CDR3 coding DNA: TGTGCCAGCAGCGTAGGAGCGGGGGGTTCCTTCTTCCAAGAGACCCAGTACTTC. This encodes CASSVGAGGSFFQETQYF.

The J gene is TRBJ1-6, the V gene TRBV6-5, with 7 bases lining up with TRBD1. The J segment lost 6 bases and the V segment lost 5 bases, leaving 4 bases of the junction unmatched. Germline V gives CDR1 MNHEY, CDR2 SVGAGI. The length of the CDR3 is 14 residues. In nucleotides, the CDR3 is TGTGCCAGCAGTGATCGACAGGGTAATTCACCCCTCCACTTT. Its translation: CASSDRQGNSPLHF.

A few counts support this clone. This chain connects TRBV4-3 to TRBJ2-1, with a possible D match to TRBD2 (6 bases). This CDR3 has 16 residues. Germline V gene data show CDR1 as LGHNA and CDR2 as YSLEER. V shed 4 bases and J shed 5 bases, with 18 bases lying between them. The CDR3 bases are TGCGCCAGCAGCCCTGGGGGACTTCGGACTAACAATGAGCAGTTCTTC. Translation: CASSPGGLRTNNEQFF.

V gene TRBV15 combines with J gene TRBJ1-1; D gene uncertain. Trimming removed 5 bases at V and 5 bases at J, with 9 bases between. This CDR3 spans 12 amino acids. Germline CDR1 reads LNHNV; CDR2 reads YYDKDF (reference sequence). In nucleotides, the CDR3 is TGTGCCACCAGCCGCGCGGGGACTGAAGCTTTCTTT. Translated, it gives CATSRAGTEAFF.

This chain uses TRBV19 with TRBJ2-7; 8 bases match TRBD2. Germline values: CDR1 LNHDA, CDR2 SQIVND (reference sequence). This CDR3 spans 14 amino acids. J lost 6 bases, V lost 7 bases, and 11 bases had no gene match. The CDR3 DNA reads as TGTGCCAGTACTCGAAGCGGGGGAGCGAGCGAGCAGTACTTC. It specifies CASTRSGGASEQYF.

This clone was found a few times. J is TRBJ2-3 and V is TRBV4-3; 10 nucleotides match TRBD2. Germline V gives CDR1 LGHNA, CDR2 YSLEER. The CDR3 loop spans 19 amino acids. V gave up 0 bases and J gave up 1 base; unmatched junction bases: 10. The CDR3: CASSQDRQRGGRGTDTQYF. Written as DNA, the CDR3 is TGCGCCAGCAGCCAAGATCGCCAGCGGGGGGGCCGCGGCACAGATACGCAGTATTTT.

The rearrangement links TRBV28 to TRBJ1-1; TRBD1 matches 7 bases. The trim removed 7 bases at V and 2 bases at J, leaving 10 bases unmatched. Germline CDR1 MDHEN, CDR2 SYDVKM. The CDR3 extends over 15 amino acids. The CDR3, as DNA: TGTGCCAGCAAGGGGGCGAACTGGGGAAACACTGAAGCTTTCTTT. This codes for CASKGANWGNTEAFF.

The chain uses TRBV9 and TRBJ2-1; 11 positions match TRBD2. Trimming took 3 bases from V and 4 from J; bases not matched to a gene: 3. Germline CDR1 and CDR2: SGDLS and YYNGEE. CDR3 length: 15 amino acids. The CDR3 region is CASSASGGNYNEQFF. The CDR3 bases are TGTGCCAGCAGCGCTAGCGGGGGGAATTACAATGAGCAGTTCTTC. The whole variable domain, filled in from reference TRBV9 and TRBJ2-1, reads DSGVTQTPKHLITATGQRVTLRCSPRSGDLSVYWYQQSLDQGLQFLIQYYNGEERAKGNILERFSAQQFPDLHSELNLSSLELGDSALYFCASSASGGNYNEQFFGPGTRLTVL.

This sequence joins TRBV27 and TRBJ2-5; TRBD2 might be the D (6 bases). Germline V gene sequence: CDR1 MNHEY, CDR2 SMNVEV (reference sequence). Trimming stripped 5 bases from V and 4 bases from J, with 20 bases between. This CDR3 contains 16 residues. This CDR3 is CASSATPGLLGETQYF. The CDR3 DNA follows: TGTGCCAGCAGTGCAACCCCGGGACTCCTGGGAGAGACCCAGTACTTC.

This sequence joins TRBV5-1 and TRBJ2-5; a weak D match, TRBD2 (5 bases). Germline V lookup: CDR1 SGHRS, CDR2 YFSETQ. Trimming took off 5 bases at V and 2 bases at J, with 10 bases between the two ends. The CDR3 is 13 residues long. DNA for the CDR3: TGCGCCAGCAGTCGGACTTTACAAGAGACCCAGTACTTC. As protein: CASSRTLQETQYF.

In its sample, this clone was seen once. This chain joins TRBV2 and TRBJ1-1; 9 positions agree with TRBD1. The CDR3 length is 14 residues. Germline CDR1 and CDR2: SNHLY and FYNNEI. V gave up 3 bases and J gave up 4 bases; unmatched junction bases: 3. The CDR3 region is CASSETGGLTEAFF. The CDR3 region has the DNA TGTGCCAGCAGTGAGACAGGGGGTCTCACTGAAGCTTTCTTT.

This clone was seen just once. The gene calls are TRBV14 and TRBJ1-1; D might be TRBD1 (6 bases). V gave up 3 bases and J gave up 1 base, with 12 bases separating them. Germline loops: CDR1 SGHDN, CDR2 FVKESK. The CDR3 consists of 15 residues. CDR3 sequence: CASSHPDSQNTEAFF. The CDR3 coding sequence is TGTGCCAGCAGCCATCCGGACAGTCAGAACACTGAAGCTTTCTTT.

The chain couples TRBV19 to TRBJ2-3; a possible D gene is TRBD2 (6 bases). Between the trimmed V and J ends, which lost 1 base and 2 bases, there was a span of 10 bases. The CDR3 is 15 amino acids. The germline V gene has CDR1 LNHDA and CDR2 SQIVND (reference sequence). CDR3 coding DNA: TGTGCCAGTAGTATAGCCAGCGGGTTCACAGATACGCAGTATTTT. Amino acids: CASSIASGFTDTQYF.